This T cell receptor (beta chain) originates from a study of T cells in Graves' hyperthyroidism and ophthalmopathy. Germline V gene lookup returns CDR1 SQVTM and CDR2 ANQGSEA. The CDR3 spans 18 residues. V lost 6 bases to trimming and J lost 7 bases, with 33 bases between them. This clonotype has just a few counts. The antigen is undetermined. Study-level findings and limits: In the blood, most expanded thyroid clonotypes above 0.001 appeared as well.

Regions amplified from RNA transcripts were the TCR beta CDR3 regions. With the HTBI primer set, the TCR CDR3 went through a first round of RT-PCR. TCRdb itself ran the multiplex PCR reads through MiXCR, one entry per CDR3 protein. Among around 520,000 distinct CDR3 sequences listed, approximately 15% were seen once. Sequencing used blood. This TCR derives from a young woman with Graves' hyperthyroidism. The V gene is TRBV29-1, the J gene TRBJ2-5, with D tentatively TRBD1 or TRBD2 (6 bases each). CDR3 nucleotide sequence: TGCAGCGTCCAAAGGGGGGACAAGGGCGAGAGATGGTTGGCGACCCAGTACTTC. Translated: CSVQRGDKGERWLATQYF.